This is a list of T cell receptor beta chains from one sample in a study of identical twins. TCRdb used MiXCR to reprocess the 5' RACE reads, holding one entry per CDR3 protein. The table lists around 100,000 distinct CDR3 sequences, about 6.1% of them singletons. Sample: memory T cells sorted from blood. These receptors were taken from a woman aged 50 to 60 in good health. Both conserved end residues are part of each CDR3. Fields, in order: clone size, CDR3 length, V gene, D gene, J gene, CDR3 DNA, CDR3 protein. A D gene is named only where the DNA matches it firmly. The size entry is marked missing in some rows and otherwise reads once, few, many or a size class.

size: many; length: 15; V: TRBV20-1; D: TRBD2; J: TRBJ2-5; DNA: TGCAGTGCTAGAAGGGCCGGGAGGGTACAGGAGACCCAGTACTTC; CDR3: CSARRAGRVQETQYF
size: many; length: 12; V: TRBV5-4; D: -; J: TRBJ2-1; DNA: TGTGCCAGCACCGACCGGACGGGGTGGCAGTTCTTC; CDR3: CASTDRTGWQFF
size: many; length: 14; V: TRBV6-1; D: TRBD1; J: TRBJ1-4; DNA: TGTGCCAGCAGGACAGGGGCGGTTAATGAAAAACTGTTTTTT; CDR3: CASRTGAVNEKLFF
size: many; length: 14; V: TRBV11-2; D: -; J: TRBJ1-6; DNA: TGTGCCAGCAGCTTAGACGGGGGAAGTTCACCCCTCCACTTT; CDR3: CASSLDGGSSPLHF
size: many; length: 11; V: TRBV12-3/TRBV12-4; D: -; J: TRBJ2-4; DNA: TGTGCCAGCAGTTTACAGGACATTCAGTACTTC; CDR3: CASSLQDIQYF
size: many; length: 13; V: TRBV25-1; D: TRBD2; J: TRBJ2-7; DNA: TGTGCCAGCAGTGAAGTCGGGGGGATCGAGCAGTACTTC; CDR3: CASSEVGGIEQYF
size: few; length: 15; V: TRBV7-9; D: TRBD2; J: TRBJ2-5; DNA: TGTGCCAGCAGGGGGGGGGTAGCGGGAGAGGAGACCCAGTACTTC; CDR3: CASRGGVAGEETQYF
size: -; length: 17; V: TRBV7-6; D: TRBD1; J: TRBJ2-2; DNA: TGTGCCAGCAGCTCGGGCCGGACAGGGGGCGTTGGCGGGGAGCTGTTTTTT; CDR3: CASSSGRTGGVGGELFF
size: many; length: 13; V: TRBV2; D: -; J: TRBJ1-5; DNA: TGTGCCAGCAGGGTCTTATTGGATCAGCCCCAGCATTTT; CDR3: CASRVLLDQPQHF
size: many; length: 16; V: TRBV9; D: TRBD2; J: TRBJ2-3; DNA: TGTGCCAGCAGCGTAGAACTAGCGGGAGGAACAGATACGCAGTATTTT; CDR3: CASSVELAGGTDTQYF
size: -; length: 13; V: TRBV20-1; D: TRBD1; J: TRBJ2-5; DNA: TGCAGTGGAACGATGAACAGGGGGGAGACCCAGTACTTC; CDR3: CSGTMNRGETQYF
size: many; length: 15; V: TRBV28; D: TRBD1; J: TRBJ1-5; DNA: TGTGCCAGCAGGTCCGGGACAGGGGCGAATCAGCCCCAGCATTTT; CDR3: CASRSGTGANQPQHF
size: many; length: 17; V: TRBV7-9; D: TRBD2; J: TRBJ2-1; DNA: TGTGCCAGCAGCTCATGGGGGAAGGCGGGAGCCTACAATGAGCAGTTCTTC; CDR3: CASSSWGKAGAYNEQFF
size: many; length: 13; V: TRBV9; D: -; J: TRBJ1-6; DNA: TGTGCCAGCAGCCTTCGAAGGAATTCACCCCTCCACTTT; CDR3: CASSLRRNSPLHF
size: -; length: 11; V: TRBV12-3/TRBV12-4; D: -; J: TRBJ1-2; DNA: TGTGCCAGCAGTTCCTGGGCGGGCTACACCTTC; CDR3: CASSSWAGYTF